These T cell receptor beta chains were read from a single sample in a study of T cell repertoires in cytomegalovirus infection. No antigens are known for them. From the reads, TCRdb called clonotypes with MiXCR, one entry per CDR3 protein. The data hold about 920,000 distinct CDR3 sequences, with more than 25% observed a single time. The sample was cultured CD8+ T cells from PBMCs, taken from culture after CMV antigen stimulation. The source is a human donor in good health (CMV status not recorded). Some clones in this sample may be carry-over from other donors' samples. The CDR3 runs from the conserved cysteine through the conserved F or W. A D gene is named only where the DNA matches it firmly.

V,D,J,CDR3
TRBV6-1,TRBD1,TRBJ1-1,CASTDLGTALSTEAFF
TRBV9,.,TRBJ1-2,CASSVGAGAGYTF
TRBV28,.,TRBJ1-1,CASSLTSSVGSSAAFF
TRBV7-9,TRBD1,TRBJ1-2,CASSISGQDFYGYTF
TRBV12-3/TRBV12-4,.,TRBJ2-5,CASRYLGAETQYF
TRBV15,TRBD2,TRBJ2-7,CATSVSGGVSYEQYF
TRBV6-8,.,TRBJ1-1,CASSHGHVEAFF
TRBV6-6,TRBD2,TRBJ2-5,CASSYSGTSGGAGETQYF
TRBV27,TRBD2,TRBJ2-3,CASSLAAGGDTQYF
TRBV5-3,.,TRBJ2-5,CASSFLGGGKETQYF
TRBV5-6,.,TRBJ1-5,CASSGGINQPQHF
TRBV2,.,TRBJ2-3,CASSGTTDTQYF
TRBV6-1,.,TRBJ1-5,CASSDWKGMGYSNQPQHF
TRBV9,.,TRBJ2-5,CASRGISETQYF
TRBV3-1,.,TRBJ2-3,CASQQYSGTDTQYF
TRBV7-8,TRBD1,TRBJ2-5,CASSLGAGGSQETQYF
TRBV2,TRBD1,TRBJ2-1,CASSVLPGTGGRNEQFF
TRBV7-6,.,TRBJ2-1,CASSLAGTFDNEQFF
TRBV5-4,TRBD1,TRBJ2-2,CASSFTGTGATGELFF
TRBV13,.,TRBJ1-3,CASSRTGTRGNTIYF
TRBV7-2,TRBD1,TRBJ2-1,CASSLVIGLQGAWNEQFF
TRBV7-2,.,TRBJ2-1,CASSLIGMANEQFF
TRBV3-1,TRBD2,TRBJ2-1,CASSQILTSGGENEQFF
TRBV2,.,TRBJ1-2,CATFGGFYGYTF
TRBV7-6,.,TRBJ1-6,CASSLRGSYNSPLHF
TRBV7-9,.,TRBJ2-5,CASSSSGDPGETQYF
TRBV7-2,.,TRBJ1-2,CASNFGTLYGYTF